Presented here are 29 T cell receptor beta chains from one specimen sequenced in a study of OX40 agonist ivuxolimab in advanced cancers. Assay: immunoSEQ multiplex PCR; the TCRdb copy retains only in-frame clones and omits some. The repertoire holds tens of thousands of clones, around 89% seen once, with 0.67% in the top ten. Material: CD4+ or CD8+ T cells sorted from blood, obtained in a trial of the OX40 agonist ivuxolimab. The origin of the receptors is an adult with an advanced solid tumor such as melanoma, head and neck, liver or kidney cancer.

The chain links TRBV5-5 to TRBJ2-5, with unresolved D. Trimming took off 9 bases at V and 5 bases at J, with 14 bases between the two ends. The germline CDR1 and CDR2 sequences are SGHKS and YYEKEE (reference sequence). CDR3 length equals 12 residues. The CDR3 DNA follows: TGTGCCACCCACCGAGCGAGGGAGACCCAGTACTTC. Its translation is CATHRARETQYF. The complete variable domain, with remaining parts taken from reference TRBV5-5 and TRBJ2-5, reads DAGVTQSPTHLIKTRGQQVTLRCSPISGHKSVSWYQQVLGQGPQFIFQYYEKEERGRGNFPDRFSARQFPNYSSELNVNALLLGDSALYLCATHRARETQYFGPGTRLLVL.

V is TRBV7-9 and J is TRBJ1-1, with D uncertain. This CDR3 comprises 15 residues. Between the trimmed V and J ends, which lost 7 bases and 0 bases, there was a span of 15 bases. Germline lookup yields CDR1 SEHNR and CDR2 FQNEAQ (reference sequence). The CDR3 coding sequence is TGTGCCAGCACCTCCTTCTTCGTGATGAACACTGAAGCTTTCTTT. Translation gives CASTSFFVMNTEAFF.

The chain combines TRBV7-3 with TRBJ2-3; 7 bases are shared with TRBD2. From germline, CDR1 is SGHTA and CDR2 FQGTGA. The J segment lost 3 bases and the V segment lost 2 bases, leaving 5 bases of the junction unmatched. This CDR3 comprises 15 residues. CDR3 DNA: TGTGCCAGCAGCTTAGGCGGGAGCAGGACAGATACGCAGTATTTT. The encoded protein is CASSLGGSRTDTQYF.

In its sample, this clone was seen once. The rearrangement links TRBV10-3 to TRBJ2-7, with 8 bases fitting TRBD1. V was pared by 10 bases and J by 3 bases, with 14 bases of the junction left unmatched. Germline lookup yields CDR1 ENHRY and CDR2 SYGVKD. This CDR3 is 15 amino acids long. CDR3 in DNA: TGTGCCACGAGACCCGGGACAGGCGGTGTCTACGAGCAGTACTTC. This translates into CATRPGTGGVYEQYF.

The chain carries TRBV7-9 and TRBJ2-3; 8 bases match TRBD2. Trimming removed 5 bases from V and 6 bases from J; junction bases left unmatched: 7. Germline lookup yields CDR1 SEHNR and CDR2 FQNEAQ (reference sequence). The CDR3 extends over 14 amino acids. The CDR3 protein is CASSPQPGGDTQYF. The CDR3 DNA is TGTGCCAGCAGCCCCCAGCCGGGAGGGGATACGCAGTATTTT.

This chain connects TRBV2 to TRBJ1-2; D is unclear. The CDR3 length is 14 residues. V was pared by 8 bases and J by 0 bases, with 13 bases between. Germline CDR1 SNHLY, CDR2 FYNNEI. CDR3 coding DNA: TGTGCCAGCTTTTCTCCCTTCGCTAACTATGGCTACACCTTC. This sequence encodes CASFSPFANYGYTF.

The chain's CDR3 is CSASDGDTQYF. For the CDR3, the DNA is TGCAGTGCTAGTGATGGAGATACGCAGTATTTT. This chain joins TRBV20-1 and TRBJ2-3; D is unclear. The CDR3 is 11 residues long. Germline V gene lookup returns CDR1 DFQATT and CDR2 SNEGSKA (reference sequence). The V gene lost 3 bases and the J gene lost 5 bases, with 6 bases spanning the gap.

The chain uses TRBV28 and TRBJ2-7, with D perhaps matching TRBD2 (5 bases). The CDR3 totals 12 residues. V lost 5 bases and J 13 bases, leaving 18 bases between the germline ends. Germline loops: CDR1 MDHEN, CDR2 SYDVKM. The chain's CDR3 is CASSVQRQTQYF. The CDR3 nucleotides read TGTGCCAGCAGTGTACAGCGGCAAACCCAATACTTC. Filled out from reference TRBV28 and TRBJ2-7, the complete variable domain reads DVKVTQSSRYLVKRTGEKVFLECVQDMDHENMFWYRQDPGLGLRLIYFSYDVKMKEKGDIPEGYSVSREKKERFSLILESASTNQTSMYLCASSVQRQTQYFGPGTRLTVT.

This clone appeared once. The genes are TRBV28 and TRBJ2-5; 9 bases align to TRBD2. Germline CDR1 is MDHEN and CDR2 is SYDVKM. The CDR3 spans 16 residues. With V trimmed by 1 base and J by 0 bases, 3 bases remained unmatched. In DNA, the CDR3 is TGTGCCAGCAGTTTATTGTCTAGCGGGGACCAAGAGACCCAGTACTTC. It yields the protein CASSLLSSGDQETQYF.

V gene TRBV21-1 combines with J gene TRBJ2-7; the DNA was not used to check the table's D call, TRBD2. TRBV21-1 is given as a pseudogene. The CDR3 is made up of 19 amino acids. CDR3 sequence: CASSLGGSSGREAPYEQYF. The CDR3 bases are TGTGCCAGCAGCCTCGGGGGGAGTAGCGGGAGGGAGGCCCCCTACGAGCAGTACTTC.

This chain uses TRBV7-9 with TRBJ1-4; weak D call: TRBD1 (5 bases). Trimming left V 10 bases short and J 3 bases short, with 15 bases between. Germline V lookup: CDR1 SEHNR, CDR2 FQNEAQ (reference sequence). The CDR3 loop spans 14 amino acids. In nucleotides, the CDR3 is TGTGCCACAAGGGCCGGGGCCGCTAATGAAAAACTGTTTTTT. Amino acid sequence: CATRAGAANEKLFF.

The rearrangement links TRBV11-2 to TRBJ2-5; 9 bases are a match to TRBD2. Germline V gene sequence: CDR1 SGHAT, CDR2 FQNNGV. The CDR3 runs 17 residues. The V gene end was trimmed by 5 bases and the J gene end by 1 base; junction bases not matched to a gene: 11. The CDR3 is CASSPREAGGFQETQYF. CDR3 bases: TGTGCCAGCAGCCCCCGAGAAGCGGGAGGTTTCCAAGAGACCCAGTACTTC.

V and J are TRBV19 and TRBJ2-7, with D perhaps matching TRBD2 (7 bases). The length of the CDR3 is 13 residues. Per the germline V gene, CDR1 is LNHDA and CDR2 is SQIVND (reference sequence). Trimming took 6 bases from V and 4 from J, leaving 13 bases between them. The CDR3 DNA is TGTGCCAGTAGCCCCCGGGGGGCGTACGAGCAGTACTTC. Residues: CASSPRGAYEQYF.

This clone was recorded many times. The chain employs TRBV28 and TRBJ1-2, with D maybe TRBD1 (6 bases). The CDR3 loop spans 15 amino acids. The germline CDR1 and CDR2 sequences are MDHEN and SYDVKM. V lost 4 bases to trimming and J lost 7 bases, with 19 bases between them. The CDR3 DNA is TGTGCCAGCAGTTGGACAGTAAGAGGACGTCCTGGCTACACCTTC. Its translation: CASSWTVRGRPGYTF.

The chain carries TRBV6-5 and TRBJ1-1, with D hard to call. Germline lookup yields CDR1 MNHEY and CDR2 SVGAGI. V lost 8 bases, J lost 8 bases, and 21 bases lay in between. The CDR3 loop spans 14 amino acids. The CDR3, as DNA: TGTGCCAGCGGTCCGCAGTTCGGGCTACTAGAAGCTTTCTTT. It yields the protein CASGPQFGLLEAFF.

The J gene is TRBJ1-2, the V gene TRBV6-5, with TRBD1 matching over 9 bases. The germline CDR1 and CDR2 sequences are MNHEY and SVGAGI. The trim removed 3 bases at V and 8 bases at J, leaving 7 bases unmatched. The CDR3 spans 14 residues. The CDR3 here is CASSYTGTGNGYTF. The CDR3 coding sequence is TGTGCCAGCAGTTATACTGGGACAGGGAACGGCTACACCTTC.

The V call is TRBV30, the J call TRBJ2-5; tentatively, D is TRBD1 (5 bases). The V end lost 4 bases, the J end lost 3 bases, and 12 bases lay between the germline ends. Germline V gives CDR1 GTSNPN, CDR2 SVGIG (reference sequence). The length of the CDR3 is 13 residues. CDR3 bases: TGTGCCTGGACCCAGGGAATCAAAGAGACCCAGTACTTC. This gives the protein CAWTQGIKETQYF.

The rearrangement uses TRBV6-5 and TRBJ1-2, with D hard to call. Per the germline V gene, CDR1 is MNHEY and CDR2 is SVGAGI. The germline V and J ends were trimmed by 5 bases and 8 bases, with 21 bases remaining between them. This CDR3 contains 15 residues. The CDR3 DNA sequence: TGTGCCAGCAGTCAATCCTTTGGGGAGGGCTCGGGCTACACCTTC. Its translation: CASSQSFGEGSGYTF.

The gene calls are TRBV5-5 and TRBJ2-2, with 9 bases fitting TRBD2. V gave up 2 bases and J gave up 5 bases; unmatched junction bases: 4. CDR1 SGHKS and CDR2 YYEKEE come from the germline V gene (reference sequence). CDR3 size: 15 residues. DNA for the CDR3: TGTGCCAGCAGCTTTTTGACTAGCGGAACCGGGGAGCTGTTTTTT. Translated: CASSFLTSGTGELFF.

This rearrangement joins TRBV19 to TRBJ2-7; 8 nucleotides align to TRBD2. CDR1 is LNHDA and CDR2 is SQIVND in the germline V gene (reference sequence). The CDR3 sequence is 15 residues long. V lost 6 bases to trimming and J lost 0 bases; unmatched junction nucleotides: 7. The CDR3 nucleotides read TGTGCCAGTAGGCTTAGCGGGGCCGGCTCCTACGAGCAGTACTTC. Residues: CASRLSGAGSYEQYF.

The chain links TRBV2 to TRBJ2-7, with TRBD2 identical over 12 bases. The CDR3 extends over 13 amino acids. J was trimmed by 6 bases and V by 4 bases; bases with no gene match: 1. Looked up from germline, CDR1 is SNHLY and CDR2 is FYNNEI. CDR3 DNA sequence: TGTGCCAGCAGTGTACTAGCGGGAGGCGAGCAGTACTTC. Its translation: CASSVLAGGEQYF.

The gene calls are TRBV7-9 and TRBJ2-7; D is possibly TRBD2 (5 bases). Trimming removed 5 bases from V and 1 base from J, with 12 bases in between. Germline assignment: CDR1 SEHNR and CDR2 FQNEAQ (reference sequence). The CDR3 is 14 residues long. The CDR3 spells CASSRYAGSYEQYF. The DNA of the CDR3 is TGTGCCAGCAGCCGCTATGCGGGTTCCTACGAGCAGTACTTC. Drawing the rest from reference TRBV7-9 and TRBJ2-7, the complete variable domain is DTGVSQNPRHKITKRGQNVTFRCDPISEHNRLYWYRQTLGQGPEFLTYFQNEAQLEKSRLLSDRFSAERPKGSFSTLEIQRTEQGDSAMYLCASSRYAGSYEQYFGPGTRLTVT.

The genes are TRBV27 and TRBJ1-6; D gene unclear. CDR3 length equals 15 residues. Between the trimmed V and J ends, which lost 3 bases and 10 bases, there was a span of 16 bases. CDR1 MNHEY and CDR2 SMNVEV come from the germline V gene (reference sequence). This chain's CDR3 is CASSFDRGTASPLHF. The CDR3 coding sequence is TGTGCCAGCAGTTTTGATCGGGGTACTGCGTCACCCCTCCACTTT.

The rearrangement links TRBV5-1 to TRBJ1-2, with D possibly TRBD1 on 6 matching bases. In germline, CDR1 is SGHRS, CDR2 YFSETQ. This CDR3 spans 14 amino acids. Trimming removed 3 bases at V and 5 bases at J, with 14 bases between. This CDR3 reads CASSWDGRGYGYTF. The CDR3 DNA reads TGCGCCAGCAGCTGGGACGGCAGGGGATATGGCTACACCTTC.

V usage is TRBV6-5 and J usage is TRBJ2-7; D is perhaps TRBD2 (6 bases). The germline CDR1 and CDR2 sequences are MNHEY and SVGAGI. This CDR3 is 15 amino acids long. Trimming removed 6 bases at V and 2 bases at J, with 17 bases between. In DNA form, the CDR3 reads TGTGCCAGCAGACCTCCCGGGACTCCTGCCTACGAGCAGTACTTC. It is translated as CASRPPGTPAYEQYF.

The rearrangement uses TRBV4-1 and TRBJ2-2; 8 nucleotides match TRBD2. After removal of 1 base from V and 1 base from J, the junction contained 2 bases not matched to a gene. The CDR3 is made up of 16 amino acids. The germline gives CDR1 MGHRA, CDR2 YSYEKL. Written as DNA, the CDR3 is TGCGCCAGCAGCCAAGGCGGGGGGTTGAACACCGGGGAGCTGTTTTTT. This translates into CASSQGGGLNTGELFF.

The genes are TRBV2 and TRBJ2-3; TRBD2 might be the D (6 bases). Germline V gives CDR1 SNHLY, CDR2 FYNNEI. CDR3 length equals 18 residues. Trimming pared 7 bases from V and 4 bases from J, leaving 27 bases between. The CDR3 is CASTGSYGRSGGPDTQYF. The CDR3 DNA reads as TGTGCCAGCACCGGGAGTTACGGTCGATCCGGAGGCCCAGATACGCAGTATTTT.

CDR3 DNA: TGCGCCAGCAGCCCCATGCGCCGCCCCTACGAGCAGTACTTC. It encodes CASSPMRRPYEQYF. The chain carries TRBV5-1 and TRBJ2-7; no reliable D call. From germline, CDR1 is SGHRS and CDR2 YFSETQ. V was shortened by 4 bases and J by 2 bases, with 13 bases between the two germline ends. The CDR3 runs 14 residues.

V is TRBV28 and J is TRBJ2-2; 7 nucleotides line up with TRBD2. V was clipped by 1 base and J by 6 bases; unmatched bases: 8. Germline V gene data show CDR1 as MDHEN and CDR2 as SYDVKM. This CDR3 spans 16 amino acids. The CDR3 DNA is TGTGCCAGCAGTTTATTTGGCGGGAGCATCTCCGGGGAGCTGTTTTTT. It specifies CASSLFGGSISGELFF.